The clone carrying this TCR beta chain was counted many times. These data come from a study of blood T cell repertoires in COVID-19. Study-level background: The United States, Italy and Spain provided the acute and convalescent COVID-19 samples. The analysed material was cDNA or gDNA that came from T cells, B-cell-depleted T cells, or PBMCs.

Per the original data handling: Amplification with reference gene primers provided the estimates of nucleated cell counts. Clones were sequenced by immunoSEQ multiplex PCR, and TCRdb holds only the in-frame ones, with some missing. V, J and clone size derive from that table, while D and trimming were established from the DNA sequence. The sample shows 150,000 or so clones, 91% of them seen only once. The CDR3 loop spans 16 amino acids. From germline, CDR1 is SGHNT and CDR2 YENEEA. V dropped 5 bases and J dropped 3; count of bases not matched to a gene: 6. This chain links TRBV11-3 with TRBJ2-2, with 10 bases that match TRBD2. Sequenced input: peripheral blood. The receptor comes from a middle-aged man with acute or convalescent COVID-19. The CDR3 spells CASSGALAGDTGELFF. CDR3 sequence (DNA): TGTGCCAGCAGCGGAGCCCTAGCGGGGGACACCGGGGAGCTGTTTTTT.